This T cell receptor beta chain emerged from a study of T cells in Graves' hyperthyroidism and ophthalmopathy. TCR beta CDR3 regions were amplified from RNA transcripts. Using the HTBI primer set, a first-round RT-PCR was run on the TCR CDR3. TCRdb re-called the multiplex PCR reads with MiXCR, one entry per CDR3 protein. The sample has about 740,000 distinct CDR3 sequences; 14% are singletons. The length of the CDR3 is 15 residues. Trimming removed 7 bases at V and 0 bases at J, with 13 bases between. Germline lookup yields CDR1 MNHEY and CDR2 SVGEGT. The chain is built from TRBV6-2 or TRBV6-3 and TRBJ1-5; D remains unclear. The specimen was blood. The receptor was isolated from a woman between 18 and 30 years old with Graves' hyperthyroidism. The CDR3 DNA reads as TGTGCCAGCAAGGTCCGACTTGATAGCAATCAGCCCCAGCATTTT. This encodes CASKVRLDSNQPQHF.